The text below deals with one T cell receptor beta chain. What it binds is not known. The record originates from a study of regulatory T cells in long-lasting Graves disease. General study results and limits: Tissue studied was limited to peripheral blood, excluding thyroid tissue.

Sequencing libraries for TCR beta were prepared with iRepertoire HTBI primers and Arm-PCR of CDR3 regions. Original processing notes: Detected in the samples were over 60 TRBV and about 15 TRBJ segments. Each CDR3 protein is one row after TCRdb ran MiXCR on the multiplex PCR reads. These V and J calls derive from TCRdb rather than the authors' analysis. In the table there are a few hundred thousand distinct CDR3 sequences, 13% of which are singletons. The time point denotes: newly diagnosed GD, antithyroid drugs for less than 3 months. The TCR library used RNA extracted from PBMCs. CDR3 size: 15 residues. Germline V gene sequence: CDR1 LGHNT, CDR2 FRNRAP. V was trimmed by 1 base and J by 0 bases, leaving 9 bases between them. The same data also contributed to another study, on T cells in Graves' hyperthyroidism and ophthalmopathy. That source notes: Most clonotypes expanded in thyroid above 0.001 were likewise present in blood.

The chain is built from TRBV12-5 and TRBJ1-1, with unresolved D. This sequence was found in a young man with Graves disease. The sequenced sample was peripheral blood mononuclear cells (PBMCs), obtained at new diagnosis, from a patient treated with antithyroid drugs. The CDR3 loop reads CASGLGRTMNTEAFF. CDR3 DNA sequence: TGTGCTAGTGGTTTGGGCAGGACCATGAACACTGAAGCTTTCTTT.